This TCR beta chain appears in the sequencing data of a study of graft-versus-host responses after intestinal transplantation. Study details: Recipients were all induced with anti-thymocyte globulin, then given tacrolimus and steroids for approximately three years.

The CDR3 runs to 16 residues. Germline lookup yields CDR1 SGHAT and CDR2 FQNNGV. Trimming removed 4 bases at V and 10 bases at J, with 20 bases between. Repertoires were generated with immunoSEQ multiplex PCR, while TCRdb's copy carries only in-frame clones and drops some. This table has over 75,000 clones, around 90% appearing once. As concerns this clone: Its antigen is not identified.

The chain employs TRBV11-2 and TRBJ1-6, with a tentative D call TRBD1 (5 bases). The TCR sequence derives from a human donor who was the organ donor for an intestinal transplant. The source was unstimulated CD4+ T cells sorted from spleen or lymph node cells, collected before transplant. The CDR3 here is CASSSQTALGGSPLHF. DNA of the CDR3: TGTGCCAGCAGCTCACAGACGGCTCTCGGGGGATCACCCCTCCACTTT.